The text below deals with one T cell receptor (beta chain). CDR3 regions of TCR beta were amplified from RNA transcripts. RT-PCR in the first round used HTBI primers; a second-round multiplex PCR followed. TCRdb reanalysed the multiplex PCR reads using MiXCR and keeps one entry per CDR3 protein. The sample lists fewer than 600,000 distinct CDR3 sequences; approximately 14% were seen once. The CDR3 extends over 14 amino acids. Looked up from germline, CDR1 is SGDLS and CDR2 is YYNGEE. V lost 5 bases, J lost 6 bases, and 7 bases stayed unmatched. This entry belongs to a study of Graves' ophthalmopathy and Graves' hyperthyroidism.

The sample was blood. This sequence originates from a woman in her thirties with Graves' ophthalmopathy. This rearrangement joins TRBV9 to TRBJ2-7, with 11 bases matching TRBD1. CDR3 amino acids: CASRLPGQGGEQYF. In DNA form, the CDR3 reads TGTGCCAGCAGGCTTCCGGGACAGGGGGGCGAGCAGTACTTC.